The clone carrying this T cell receptor (beta chain) was counted at least ten times. Antigen specificity is unknown. Germline-derived CDR1 and CDR2 are LNHDA and SQIVND (reference sequence). The CDR3 loop spans 16 amino acids. The V end was cut by 5 bases, the J end by 5 bases, with 21 bases between. This record comes from a study of molecular identifiers for immune sequencing clone quantification. General observations from the study: Over 97% of CMV-specific effector molecules, but under 1% of naive ones, were in clones above 20 copies. With a barcode shared among identical TCR molecules, highly expanded clone sizes could be underestimated.

Using a CD8+CD4-CCR7+CD45RA+ phenotype, naive CD8 T cells were sorted. Generation of bulk TCR libraries relied on previously described methods and listed TCR primers. TCRdb ran MiXCR on the PCR reads and lists one entry per CDR3 protein. The sample holds approximately 590,000 distinct CDR3 sequences, around 25% seen once. Sequencing used naive CD8+ T cells from blood, with Jurkat cell RNA spiked in. Subset indicated: FACS-sorted CD8+CD4-CCR7+CD45RA+ naive T cells. The chain carries TRBV19 and TRBJ2-5; no firm D call. The receptor was isolated from a human donor in good health. Some libraries in this study had Jurkat cell RNA spiked in. The CDR3 loop reads CASSLKRVRSPETQYF. The CDR3 DNA sequence: TGTGCCAGTAGTCTAAAAAGAGTCAGGTCCCCTGAGACCCAGTACTTC.